Below are 21 T cell receptor beta chains sequenced from a single sample in a study of beta chain features in type 1 diabetes. Expressed TCRB transcripts were sequenced because the entire RNA isolate underwent reverse transcription. TCRdb's copy holds only in-frame clones and misses some; the assay was immunoSEQ multiplex PCR. The table records roughly 500,000 clones, around 28% of them present only once. Sequencing was performed on naive CD4+ T cells from blood. The receptor source for this set is a man between 18 and 35 years old in good health.

DNA for the CDR3: TGTGCCAGCAAAGGCCCGAACACCGGGGAGCTGTTTTTT. As protein: CASKGPNTGELFF. The V gene is TRBV7-6, the J gene TRBJ2-2; D not certain. V was clipped by 7 bases and J by 0 bases, with 6 bases between them. This CDR3 is 13 amino acids long. Germline CDR1 is SGHVS and CDR2 is FNYEAQ.

The genes are TRBV30 and TRBJ2-3; TRBD2 agrees at 7 bases. This CDR3 has 15 residues. CDR1 GTSNPN and CDR2 SVGIG come from the germline V gene (reference sequence). V lost 0 bases to trimming and J lost 5 bases; unmatched junction nucleotides: 8. CDR3 amino acids: CAWSVRLAGRDTQYF. DNA for the CDR3: TGTGCCTGGAGTGTAAGACTAGCAGGGAGAGATACGCAGTATTTT.

The genes are TRBV30 and TRBJ1-2, with D uncertain. The CDR3 length is 13 residues. Germline loops: CDR1 GTSNPN, CDR2 SVGIG (reference sequence). V lost 4 bases and J 4 bases, leaving 13 bases between the germline ends. As DNA, the CDR3 is TGTGCCTGGAATCGGGGAGTCTTCTATGGCTACACCTTC. Amino acids: CAWNRGVFYGYTF. The entire variable domain, with the rest obtained from reference TRBV30 and TRBJ1-2, is as follows: SQTIHQWPATLVQPVGSPLSLECTVEGTSNPNLYWYRQAAGRGLQLLFYSVGIGQISSEVPQNLSASRPQDRQFILSSKKLLLSDSGFYLCAWNRGVFYGYTFGSGTRLTVV.

V and J are TRBV5-1 and TRBJ2-1; D unresolved. V lost 2 bases, J lost 5 bases, and 11 bases lay in between. This CDR3 region has 14 residues. Per germline, CDR1 SGHRS and CDR2 YFSETQ. For the CDR3, the DNA is TGCGCCAGCAGCTTCGGTCCTGGGAACAATGAGCAGTTCTTC. Its translation: CASSFGPGNNEQFF.

The chain carries TRBV30 and TRBJ2-7, with 9 bases fitting TRBD1. V was pared by 0 bases and J by 0 bases, with 3 bases of the junction left unmatched. The V gene's germline CDR1 is GTSNPN and CDR2 SVGIG (reference sequence). This CDR3 spans 15 amino acids. CDR3 sequence: CAWSVGQGLSYEQYF. CDR3 in DNA: TGTGCCTGGAGTGTGGGACAGGGTCTCTCCTACGAGCAGTACTTC.

This clone was detected a few times. Other DNA sequences in the sample encode the same CDR3. V and J are TRBV30 and TRBJ2-7; D call uncertain. The CDR3 covers 11 residues. Germline assignment: CDR1 GTSNPN and CDR2 SVGIG (reference sequence). Trimming shortened V by 2 bases and J by 2 bases, and 4 bases separated the two germline ends. For the CDR3, the DNA is TGTGCCTGGAGTAGCACCTACGAGCAGTACTTC. Translating gives CAWSSTYEQYF.

This clone was counted a few times. The chain links TRBV4-2 to TRBJ2-7; maybe TRBD1 (6 bases). This CDR3 has 15 residues. Germline V CDR1 and CDR2: LGHNA, YNFKEQ. V was cut by 1 base and J by 3 bases, with 13 bases left in between. CDR3 sequence: CASSQGAGASYEQYF. For the CDR3, the DNA is TGTGCCAGCAGCCAAGGGGCAGGGGCGAGCTACGAGCAGTACTTC.

The rearrangement joins TRBV30 to TRBJ1-5, with D perhaps TRBD1 (6 bases). CDR3 length: 13 amino acids. V lost 5 bases and J lost 3, with 11 bases in between. CDR1 is GTSNPN and CDR2 is SVGIG in the germline V gene (reference sequence). CDR3 bases: TGTGCCTGGGCCACAGGGTACAATCAGCCCCAGCATTTT. It specifies CAWATGYNQPQHF.

This clone was seen a handful of times. In nucleotides, the CDR3 is TGTGCCTGCGCGAGGGACAGGGCATACGAGCAGTACTTC. The encoded protein is CACARDRAYEQYF. The chain uses TRBV30 and TRBJ2-7; 9 nucleotides line up with TRBD1. The CDR3 covers 13 residues. CDR1 GTSNPN and CDR2 SVGIG come from the germline V gene (reference sequence). The J segment lost 4 bases and the V segment lost 6 bases, leaving 7 bases of the junction unmatched.

In the case of this clone: Other DNA sequences in the sample encode the same CDR3. The rearrangement uses TRBV29-1 and TRBJ1-5; D is uncertain. The V gene lost 4 bases and the J gene lost 2 bases, with 6 bases spanning the gap. This CDR3 is built from 12 residues. Per germline, CDR1 SQVTM and CDR2 ANQGSEA. CDR3 sequence reads: CSVGDGNQPQHF. CDR3 nucleotides: TGCAGCGTTGGCGACGGCAATCAGCCCCAGCATTTT.

This clone has just a few counts. V usage is TRBV20-1 and J usage is TRBJ2-7; D is perhaps TRBD1 (6 bases). Germline loops: CDR1 DFQATT, CDR2 SNEGSKA (reference sequence). Trimming left V 5 bases short and J 3 bases short, with 8 bases between. This CDR3 has 11 amino acids. The CDR3, as DNA: TGCAGTGCTCCCAGGGGCTACGAGCAGTACTTC. This sequence encodes CSAPRGYEQYF.

This clone has more than one count but fewer than ten. The chain carries TRBV29-1 and TRBJ2-2; D is tentatively TRBD1 or TRBD2 (5 bases each). The CDR3 spans 13 residues. With 4 bases removed from V and 5 bases from J, the gap between germline ends came to 11 bases. Germline V lookup: CDR1 SQVTM, CDR2 ANQGSEA. The DNA for the CDR3 is TGCAGCGTTGTTGTCGGGGCGACCGGGGAGCTGTTTTTT. Its protein product is CSVVVGATGELFF.

This clone was seen more than once but under ten times. The rearrangement joins TRBV19 to TRBJ2-1, with D possibly called TRBD1 or TRBD2 (5 bases each). Per the germline V gene, CDR1 is LNHDA and CDR2 is SQIVND (reference sequence). Trimming left V 7 bases short and J 2 bases short, with 12 bases between. The CDR3 has 14 residues. DNA for the CDR3: TGTGCCAGTAAACGGGGCCAACCCTACAATGAGCAGTTCTTC. It is translated as CASKRGQPYNEQFF.

V gene TRBV27 combines with J gene TRBJ2-7; D remains unclear. V dropped 5 bases and J dropped 3 bases, with 5 bases sitting between them. The germline gives CDR1 MNHEY, CDR2 SMNVEV (reference sequence). The CDR3 runs to 11 residues. The CDR3 DNA reads as TGTGCCAGCAGTGACTTCTACGAGCAGTACTTC. It codes for CASSDFYEQYF.

This clone was observed a few times. The chain employs TRBV29-1 and TRBJ2-7, with TRBD1 identical over 9 bases. The V segment lost 7 bases and the J segment 6 bases; nucleotides outside the gene matches: 16. Germline CDR1 is SQVTM and CDR2 is ANQGSEA. The CDR3 has 15 amino acids. The CDR3: CSATGTGLPRLEQYF. The CDR3 DNA reads TGCAGCGCAACCGGGACAGGGTTGCCCCGGCTCGAGCAGTACTTC.

This clone was detected a few times. The chain couples TRBV7-2 to TRBJ2-3; 8 bases agree with TRBD1. The trim removed 5 bases at V and 4 bases at J, leaving 5 bases unmatched. Germline V gene data show CDR1 as SGHTA and CDR2 as FQGNSA. The CDR3 consists of 14 residues. The CDR3 sequence: CASSPRTGSDTQYF. The CDR3 DNA reads as TGTGCCAGCAGCCCCCGGACAGGGTCAGATACGCAGTATTTT. Combining the CDR3 with reference TRBV7-2 and TRBJ2-3 gives the whole variable domain GAGVSQSPSNKVTEKGKDVELRCDPISGHTALYWYRQSLGQGLEFLIYFQGNSAPDKSGLPSDRFSAERTGGSVSTLTIQRTQQEDSAVYLCASSPRTGSDTQYFGPGTRLTVL.

The J gene is TRBJ2-7, the V gene TRBV5-1; tentative D call: TRBD1 (9 bases). The CDR3 extends over 15 amino acids. With 4 bases removed from V and 3 bases from J, the gap between germline ends came to 17 bases. The germline CDR1 and CDR2 sequences are SGHRS and YFSETQ. Here the CDR3 reads CASSPRGGQGYEQYF. DNA for the CDR3: TGCGCCAGCAGCCCCCGGGGGGGACAGGGCTACGAGCAGTACTTC.

This sequence joins TRBV14 and TRBJ1-2; D gene uncertain. V was trimmed by 4 bases and J by 5 bases, leaving 8 bases between them. The CDR3 contains 12 residues. Germline V gives CDR1 SGHDN, CDR2 FVKESK. CDR3 DNA: TGTGCCAGCAGCCCGGCAGCGTATGGCTACACCTTC. Translating it yields CASSPAAYGYTF.

V and J are TRBV9 and TRBJ2-3; possibly TRBD2 for D (5 bases). CDR1 and CDR2 (germline): SGDLS, YYNGEE. With 3 bases removed from V and 4 bases from J, the gap between germline ends came to 12 bases. This CDR3 is 14 amino acids long. The CDR3 reads CASSADPGADTQYF. The CDR3 DNA sequence: TGTGCCAGCAGCGCCGATCCCGGGGCAGATACGCAGTATTTT.

This clone has a handful of counts. The chain carries TRBV6-1 and TRBJ2-7; either TRBD1 or TRBD2 may fit D (5 bases each). The CDR3 contains 12 residues. The V gene's germline CDR1 is MNHNS and CDR2 SASEGT. V gave up 5 bases and J gave up 4 bases, with 9 bases separating them. CDR3 region: CASSRDGYEQYF. The CDR3 DNA follows: TGTGCCAGCAGTCGGGACGGGTACGAGCAGTACTTC.

The rearrangement joins TRBV28 to TRBJ2-3; D is unclear. CDR1 is MDHEN, CDR2 SYDVKM, per germline. CDR3 length: 12 residues. Trimming shortened V by 4 bases and J by 5 bases, and 7 bases separated the two germline ends. The DNA for the CDR3 is TGTGCCAGCAGTTCAGCTCAAGATACGCAGTATTTT. The encoded protein is CASSSAQDTQYF. Variable domain in full (rest from reference TRBV28 and TRBJ2-3): DVKVTQSSRYLVKRTGEKVFLECVQDMDHENMFWYRQDPGLGLRLIYFSYDVKMKEKGDIPEGYSVSREKKERFSLILESASTNQTSMYLCASSSAQDTQYFGPGTRLTVL.